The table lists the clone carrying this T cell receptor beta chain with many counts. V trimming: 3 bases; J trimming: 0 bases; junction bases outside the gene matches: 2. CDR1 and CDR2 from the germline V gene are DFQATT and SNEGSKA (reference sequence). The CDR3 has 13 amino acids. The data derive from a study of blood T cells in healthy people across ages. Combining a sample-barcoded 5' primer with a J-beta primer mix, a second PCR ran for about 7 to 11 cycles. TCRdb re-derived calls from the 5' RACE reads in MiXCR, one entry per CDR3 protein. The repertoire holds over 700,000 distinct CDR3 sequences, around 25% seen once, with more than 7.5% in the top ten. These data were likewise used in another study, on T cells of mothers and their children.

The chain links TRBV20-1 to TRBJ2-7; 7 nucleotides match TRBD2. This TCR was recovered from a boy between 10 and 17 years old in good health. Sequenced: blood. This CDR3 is CSARGGSSYEQYF. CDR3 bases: TGCAGTGCTAGGGGCGGGAGCTCCTACGAGCAGTACTTC.